The T cell receptor (beta chain) described here comes from a study of cytomegalovirus exposure and HLA in healthy donors. A multiplex PCR was run with 60 Vbeta primers and 13 Jbeta primers. The assay was immunoSEQ multiplex PCR, and TCRdb's table has in-frame clones only and misses some. The sample has roughly 120,000 clones; around 77% are singletons. Germline loops: CDR1 MRHNA, CDR2 SNTAGT. CDR3 length: 17 residues. The ends lost 6 bases at V and 3 bases at J; junction bases unmatched: 5. The chain couples TRBV6-4 to TRBJ2-2, with 15 bases matching TRBD2. The sample taken for sequencing was PBMCs. This clonotype was obtained from a woman aged 25 to 45 in good health and CMV-seropositive. This CDR3 reads CASSRTSGGADTGELFF. CDR3 in DNA: TGTGCCAGCAGCCGGACTAGCGGGGGGGCCGACACCGGGGAGCTGTTTTTT.